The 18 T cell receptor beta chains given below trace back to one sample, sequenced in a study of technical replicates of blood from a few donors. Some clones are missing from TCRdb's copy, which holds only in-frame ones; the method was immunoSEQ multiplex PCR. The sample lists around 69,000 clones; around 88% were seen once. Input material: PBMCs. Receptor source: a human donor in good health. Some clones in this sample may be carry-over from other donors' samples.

CDR3 in amino acids: CASSQAGNEQFF. For the CDR3, the DNA is TGTGCCAGCAGCCAAGCGGGCAATGAGCAGTTCTTC. The chain uses TRBV4-2 and TRBJ2-1; D is uncertain. CDR1 is LGHNA, CDR2 YNFKEQ, per germline. V was pared by 1 base and J by 6 bases, with 4 bases between. CDR3 length: 12 residues.

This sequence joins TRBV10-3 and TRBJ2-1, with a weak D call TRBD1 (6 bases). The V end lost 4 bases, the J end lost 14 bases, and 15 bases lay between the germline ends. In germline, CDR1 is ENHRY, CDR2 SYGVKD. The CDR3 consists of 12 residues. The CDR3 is CAISGGTQEKFF. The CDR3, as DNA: TGTGCCATCAGTGGAGGGACACAGGAGAAGTTCTTC.

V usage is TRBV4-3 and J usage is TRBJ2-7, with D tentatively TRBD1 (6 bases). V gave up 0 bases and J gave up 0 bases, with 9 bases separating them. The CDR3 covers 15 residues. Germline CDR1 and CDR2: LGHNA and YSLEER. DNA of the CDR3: TGCGCCAGCAGCCAAGATTGGACAGACTCCTACGAGCAGTACTTC. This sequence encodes CASSQDWTDSYEQYF.

The CDR3 loop reads CASSIRGSYEQYF. The CDR3 DNA is TGTGCCAGCAGCATCCGTGGGAGCTACGAGCAGTACTTC. The rearrangement links TRBV5-4 to TRBJ2-7; weak D call: TRBD2 (5 bases). The CDR3 has 13 amino acids. V dropped 4 bases and J dropped 3 bases, with 11 bases sitting between them. Germline values: CDR1 SGHNT, CDR2 YYREEE (reference sequence).

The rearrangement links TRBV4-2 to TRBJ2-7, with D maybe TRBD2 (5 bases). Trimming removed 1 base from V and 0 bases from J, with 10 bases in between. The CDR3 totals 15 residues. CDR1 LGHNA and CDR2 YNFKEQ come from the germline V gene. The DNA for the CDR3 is TGTGCCAGCAGCCAAGGACTATATGGCTCCTACGAGCAGTACTTC. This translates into CASSQGLYGSYEQYF.

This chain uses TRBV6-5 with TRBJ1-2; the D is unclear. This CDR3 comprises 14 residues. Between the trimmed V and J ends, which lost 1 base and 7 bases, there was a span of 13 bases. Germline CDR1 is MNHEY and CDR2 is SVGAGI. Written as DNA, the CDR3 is TGTGCCAGCAGTTACTTCTCCGCGGCGGCTGGCTACACCTTC. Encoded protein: CASSYFSAAAGYTF.

The CDR3 nucleotides read TGTGCCAGCAGTTACTCGGATAGGGGGTCCTACGAGCAGTACTTC. Amino acid sequence: CASSYSDRGSYEQYF. The chain uses TRBV6-6 and TRBJ2-7; D is perhaps TRBD1 (6 bases). The germline CDR1 and CDR2 sequences are MNHNY and SVGAGI (reference sequence). Trimming took off 0 bases at V and 1 base at J, with 10 bases between the two ends. The CDR3 sequence is 15 residues long.

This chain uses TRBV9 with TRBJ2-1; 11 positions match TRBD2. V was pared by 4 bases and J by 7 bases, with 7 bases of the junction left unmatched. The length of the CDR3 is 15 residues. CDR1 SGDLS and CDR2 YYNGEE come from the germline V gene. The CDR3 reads CASSPSSSGGNEQFF. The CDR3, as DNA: TGTGCCAGCAGCCCGAGTTCTAGCGGGGGGAATGAGCAGTTCTTC.

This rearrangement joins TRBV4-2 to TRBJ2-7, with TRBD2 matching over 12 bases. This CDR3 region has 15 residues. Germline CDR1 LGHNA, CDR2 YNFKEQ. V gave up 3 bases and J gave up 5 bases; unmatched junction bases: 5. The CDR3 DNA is TGTGCCAGCAGCCAGCGACTAGCGGGAGAGGACGAGCAGTACTTC. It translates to CASSQRLAGEDEQYF.

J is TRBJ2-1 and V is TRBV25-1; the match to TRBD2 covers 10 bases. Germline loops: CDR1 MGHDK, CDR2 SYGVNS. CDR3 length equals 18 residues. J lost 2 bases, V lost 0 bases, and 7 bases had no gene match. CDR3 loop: CASSEYSASGSPYNEQFF. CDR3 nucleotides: TGTGCCAGCAGTGAATATAGCGCTAGCGGGAGTCCCTACAATGAGCAGTTCTTC.

The CDR3 is CASRRGTGYGYTF. The CDR3, as DNA: TGTGCCAGCAGGCGCGGGACAGGCTATGGCTACACCTTC. The chain employs TRBV13 and TRBJ1-2; TRBD1 agrees at 8 bases. CDR3 size: 13 residues. The V gene end was trimmed by 6 bases and the J gene end by 4 bases; junction bases not matched to a gene: 4. Germline assignment: CDR1 PRHDT and CDR2 FYEKMQ (reference sequence). The full variable domain, rest sourced from reference TRBV13 and TRBJ1-2, is AAGVIQSPRHLIKEKRETATLKCYPIPRHDTVYWYQQGPGQDPQFLISFYEKMQSDKGSIPDRFSAQQFSDYHSELNMSSLELGDSALYFCASRRGTGYGYTFGSGTRLTVV.

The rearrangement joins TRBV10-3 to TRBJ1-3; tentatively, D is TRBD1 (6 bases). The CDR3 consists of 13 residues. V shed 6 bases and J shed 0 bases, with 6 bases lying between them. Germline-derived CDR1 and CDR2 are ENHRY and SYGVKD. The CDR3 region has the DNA TGTGCCATCAGGGACAGCTCTGGAAACACCATATATTTT. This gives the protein CAIRDSSGNTIYF.

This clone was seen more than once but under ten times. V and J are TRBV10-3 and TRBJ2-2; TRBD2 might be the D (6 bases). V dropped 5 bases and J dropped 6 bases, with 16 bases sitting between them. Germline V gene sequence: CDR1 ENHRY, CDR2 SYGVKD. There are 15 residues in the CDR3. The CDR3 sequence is CAISPDRLVPGELFF. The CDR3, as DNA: TGTGCCATCAGTCCGGATCGACTAGTCCCCGGGGAGCTGTTTTTT.

CDR3 in DNA: TGTGCCTGGAGTGTGTCTAGCGGGAGAGGAGAGACCCAGTACTTC. It codes for CAWSVSSGRGETQYF. This rearrangement joins TRBV30 to TRBJ2-5; TRBD2 agrees at 10 bases. V gave up 0 bases and J gave up 4 bases; unmatched junction bases: 5. The CDR3 is 15 amino acids. Looked up from germline, CDR1 is GTSNPN and CDR2 is SVGIG (reference sequence).

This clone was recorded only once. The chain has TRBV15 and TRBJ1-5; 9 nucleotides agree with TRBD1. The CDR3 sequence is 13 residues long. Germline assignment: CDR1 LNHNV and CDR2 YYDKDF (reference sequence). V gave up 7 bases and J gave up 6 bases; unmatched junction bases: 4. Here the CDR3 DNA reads TGTGCCACCACGGGACAGGGCGGTCAGCCCCAGCATTTT. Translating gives CATTGQGGQPQHF.

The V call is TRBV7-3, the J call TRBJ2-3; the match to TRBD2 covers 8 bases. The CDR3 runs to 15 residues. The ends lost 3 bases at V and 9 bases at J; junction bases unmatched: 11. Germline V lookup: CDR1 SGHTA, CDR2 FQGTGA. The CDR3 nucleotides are TGTGCCAGCAGCTTCGGGGCGCGGGGGGCAACGACGCAGTATTTT. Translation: CASSFGARGATTQYF.

This CDR3 reads CAWKGGTEAFF. The CDR3, as DNA: TGTGCCTGGAAAGGGGGCACTGAAGCTTTCTTT. This chain connects TRBV30 to TRBJ1-1; D may be TRBD1 (6 bases). Germline V gives CDR1 GTSNPN, CDR2 SVGIG (reference sequence). Deletions cut 4 bases from V and 4 bases from J, with 7 bases between. The CDR3 loop spans 11 amino acids.

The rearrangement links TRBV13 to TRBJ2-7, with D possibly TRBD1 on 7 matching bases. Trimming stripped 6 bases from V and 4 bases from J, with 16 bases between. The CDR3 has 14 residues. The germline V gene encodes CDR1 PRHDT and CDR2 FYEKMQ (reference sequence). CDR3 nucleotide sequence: TGTGCCAGCAGTCCTGTCAGGGGGGTTTACGAGCAGTACTTC. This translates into CASSPVRGVYEQYF.